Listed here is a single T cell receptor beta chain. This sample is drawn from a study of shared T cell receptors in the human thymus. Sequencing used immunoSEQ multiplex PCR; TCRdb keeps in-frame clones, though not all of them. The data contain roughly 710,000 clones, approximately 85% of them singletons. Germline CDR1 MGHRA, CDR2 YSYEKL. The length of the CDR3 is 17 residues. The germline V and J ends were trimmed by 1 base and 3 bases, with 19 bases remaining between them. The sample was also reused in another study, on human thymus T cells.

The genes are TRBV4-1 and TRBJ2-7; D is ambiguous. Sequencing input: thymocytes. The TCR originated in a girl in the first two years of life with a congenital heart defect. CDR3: CASSQGFWAEVGYEQYF. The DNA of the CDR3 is TGCGCCAGCAGCCAAGGATTTTGGGCTGAAGTAGGCTACGAGCAGTACTTC.